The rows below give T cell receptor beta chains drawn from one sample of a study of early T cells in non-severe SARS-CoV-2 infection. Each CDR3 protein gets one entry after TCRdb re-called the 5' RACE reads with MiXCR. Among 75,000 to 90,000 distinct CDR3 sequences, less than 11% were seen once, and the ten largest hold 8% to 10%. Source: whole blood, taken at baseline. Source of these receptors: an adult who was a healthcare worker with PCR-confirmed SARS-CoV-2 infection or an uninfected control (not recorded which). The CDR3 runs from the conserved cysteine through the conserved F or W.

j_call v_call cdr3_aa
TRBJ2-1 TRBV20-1 CSARAPWGNYNEQFF
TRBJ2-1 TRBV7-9 CASSPAINEQFF
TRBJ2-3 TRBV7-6 CVSSLGGQLTDTQYF
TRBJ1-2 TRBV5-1 CASTPGGGHYGYTF
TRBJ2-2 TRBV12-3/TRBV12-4 CASSLAGPSGELFF
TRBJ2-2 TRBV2 CASSDWGTGGTGELFF
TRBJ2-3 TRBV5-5 CASRVASGMHGADTQYF
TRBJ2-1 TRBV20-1 CSVQALGLAKGNEQFF
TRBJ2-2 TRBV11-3 CASSADRGQTGELFF
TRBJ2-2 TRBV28 CAAVGTGVVGELFF
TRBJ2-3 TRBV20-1 CSAERGSGNTDTQYF
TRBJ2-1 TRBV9 CASSVAGAGGGEQFF
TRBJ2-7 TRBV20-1 CSAGTGIYEQYF
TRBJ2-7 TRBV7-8 CASSRSKPGEQYF
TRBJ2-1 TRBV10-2 CASRYEREARYNEQFF
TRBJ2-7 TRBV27 CASSLSLASSYEQYF
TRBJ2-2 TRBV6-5 CASSYRTVNTGELFF
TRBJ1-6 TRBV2 CASSGGQFLSPLHF
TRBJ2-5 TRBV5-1 CASSSSVFSQETQYF
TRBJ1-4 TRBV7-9 CASSPPGEKLFF
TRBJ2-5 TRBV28 CASNPTGGIETQYF
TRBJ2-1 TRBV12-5 CASGRSGSYNEQFF
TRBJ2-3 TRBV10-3 CAIKSGPPKSTDTQYF
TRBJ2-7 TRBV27 CASSLGDTSYEQYF
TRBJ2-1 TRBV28 CAIPTGDDNEQFF